Below, 14 T cell receptor beta chains from the same sample are listed, as sequenced in a study of persistence of HIV-infected CD4 T cells. Nonspecific anti-CD3/anti-CD28 bead stimulation represents the broad CD4+ T cell repertoire. CD4+ T cells upregulating both CD40 ligand and CD69 were sorted as responding cells. The immunoSEQ assay was version 4, run in survey mode. Sequencing was performed with immunoSEQ multiplex PCR; in TCRdb, only in-frame clones are kept and a portion is missing. The sample has about 43,000 clones; roughly 90% are singletons. For these TCRs, the target antigens are not known. This material consisted of CD4+ T cells sorted from PBMCs after approximately 19-hour stimulation, taken from a patient who received antiretroviral therapy. The source is an adult man with HIV who was CMV-seropositive.

This clone was recorded once. The genes are TRBV27 and TRBJ1-5; D is undetermined. The V end lost 7 bases, the J end lost 9 bases, and 13 bases lay between the germline ends. CDR1 and CDR2 from the germline V gene are MNHEY and SMNVEV (reference sequence). The CDR3 sequence is 12 residues long. The CDR3 DNA reads TGTGCCAGCAAAACCCTTCGGGGGCCCCAGCATTTT. Translation: CASKTLRGPQHF.

The chain combines TRBV19 with TRBJ2-1, with TRBD2 matching 8 bases. The V gene's germline CDR1 is LNHDA and CDR2 SQIVND (reference sequence). V dropped 4 bases and J dropped 4; count of bases not matched to a gene: 6. This CDR3 comprises 15 residues. Here the CDR3 DNA reads TGTGCCAGTAGTACTCAGCGGGGGCTATACAATGAGCAGTTCTTC. Its protein product is CASSTQRGLYNEQFF.

The chain recombines TRBV18 with TRBJ1-5; tentative D call: TRBD1 (5 bases). The CDR3 has 14 residues. Looked up from germline, CDR1 is KGHSH and CDR2 is LQKENI. The V end was cut by 2 bases, the J end by 4 bases, with 9 bases between. The CDR3 here is CASSPGQGNQPQHF. CDR3 in DNA: TGTGCCAGCTCACCAGGACAAGGAAATCAGCCCCAGCATTTT.

A note on this clone: The junction departs from the called germline gene at one end, perhaps through a read error. The rearrangement uses TRBV14 and TRBJ2-7; the D gene could be TRBD1 or TRBD2 (5 bases each). Germline loops: CDR1 SGHDN, CDR2 FVKESK. This CDR3 contains 13 residues. CDR3 DNA sequence: TGTGCCAGCAGCCAAGCCGGCGCCGGGACCACTAACTTC. It yields the protein CASSQAGAGTTNF.

V gene TRBV9 combines with J gene TRBJ1-4; 10 bases align to TRBD1. The CDR3 is 15 residues long. The junction had 10 bases not matched to a gene; V was cut back by 3 bases and J by 11 bases. Germline values: CDR1 SGDLS, CDR2 YYNGEE. The DNA of the CDR3 is TGTGCCAGCAGCGCAACCGGGACAGGGGTGGACAAACTGTTTTTT. It translates to CASSATGTGVDKLFF.

This clone has just one count. One junction end does not reproduce the germline sequence, and a read error may be involved. The CDR3 sequence: CASTLTVNSGANVLTF. The CDR3, as DNA: TGTGCCAGCACCTTGACAGTAAACTCTGGGGCCAACGTCCTGACTTTC. This chain uses TRBV5-6 with TRBJ2-6; possible D gene TRBD1, 5 bases. Germline CDR1 is SGHDT and CDR2 is YYEEEE. The CDR3 totals 16 residues.

The chain joins TRBV6-6 to TRBJ1-6; no definite D call. The CDR3 has 16 amino acids. The V gene's germline CDR1 is MNHNY and CDR2 SVGAGI (reference sequence). The ends were cut back, 5 bases at V and 9 bases at J, with 20 bases in the middle. The CDR3: CASSPDGRGGISPLHF. The CDR3 DNA follows: TGTGCCAGCAGTCCGGACGGACGTGGAGGTATTTCACCCCTCCACTTT.

The rearrangement joins TRBV28 to TRBJ2-3, with 7 bases fitting TRBD1. CDR1 and CDR2 from the germline V gene are MDHEN and SYDVKM. The V gene end was trimmed by 10 bases and the J gene end by 0 bases; junction bases not matched to a gene: 16. The CDR3 length is 17 residues. The CDR3 region is CATHQTGRGGSTDTQYF. The CDR3 DNA follows: TGTGCCACCCACCAAACAGGGAGAGGGGGCAGCACAGATACGCAGTATTTT.

The chain is built from TRBV4-1 and TRBJ2-1, with D maybe TRBD2 (6 bases). V was trimmed by 0 bases and J by 4 bases, leaving 10 bases between them. CDR3 length equals 15 residues. The germline gives CDR1 MGHRA, CDR2 YSYEKL. CDR3 bases: TGCGCCAGCAGCCAAGATCGACGGGAGTACAATGAGCAGTTCTTC. Translating gives CASSQDRREYNEQFF.

The chain carries TRBV6-4 and TRBJ1-2; D unresolved. V lost 0 bases and J lost 4, with 15 bases in between. Germline values: CDR1 MRHNA, CDR2 SNTAGT. This CDR3 has 16 residues. CDR3 sequence (DNA): TGTGCCAGCAGTGACTCTCGGGCAGCGCCTTTCTATGGCTACACCTTC. Protein: CASSDSRAAPFYGYTF.

The chain combines TRBV18 with TRBJ2-3; TRBD2 might be the D (6 bases). The ends were cut back, 6 bases at V and 0 bases at J, with 13 bases in the middle. The CDR3 has 15 amino acids. Germline V gene lookup returns CDR1 KGHSH and CDR2 LQKENI. CDR3 amino acids: CASSKGGDSTDTQYF. The CDR3 DNA is TGTGCCAGCTCCAAAGGAGGGGATAGCACAGATACGCAGTATTTT.

The chain recombines TRBV3-1 (or the pseudogene TRBV3-2) with TRBJ2-7; maybe TRBD1 (6 bases). This CDR3 has 16 amino acids. Trimming pared 4 bases from V and 6 bases from J, leaving 22 bases between. Germline loops: CDR1 LGHDT, CDR2 YNNKEL (reference sequence). CDR3: CASSPGGGATGSEQYF. The CDR3 DNA reads as TGTGCCAGCAGCCCAGGTGGGGGCGCAACGGGGTCCGAGCAGTACTTC.

The chain links TRBV18 to TRBJ2-7; 8 nucleotides agree with TRBD2. The V segment lost 6 bases and the J segment 6 bases; nucleotides outside the gene matches: 4. This CDR3 contains 12 residues. Germline CDR1 reads KGHSH; CDR2 reads LQKENI. CDR3 region: CASSPREGEQYF. The CDR3 DNA is TGTGCCAGCTCCCCCCGGGAGGGCGAGCAGTACTTC.

The rearrangement uses TRBV5-6 and TRBJ2-1; a possible D gene is TRBD1 (6 bases). Germline V gene sequence: CDR1 SGHDT, CDR2 YYEEEE. The V gene lost 1 base and the J gene lost 4 bases, with 15 bases spanning the gap. This CDR3 has 16 residues. Written as DNA, the CDR3 is TGTGCCAGCAGCTTGCTCGACAGGCCAAGGTACAATGAGCAGTTCTTC. Translating it yields CASSLLDRPRYNEQFF.